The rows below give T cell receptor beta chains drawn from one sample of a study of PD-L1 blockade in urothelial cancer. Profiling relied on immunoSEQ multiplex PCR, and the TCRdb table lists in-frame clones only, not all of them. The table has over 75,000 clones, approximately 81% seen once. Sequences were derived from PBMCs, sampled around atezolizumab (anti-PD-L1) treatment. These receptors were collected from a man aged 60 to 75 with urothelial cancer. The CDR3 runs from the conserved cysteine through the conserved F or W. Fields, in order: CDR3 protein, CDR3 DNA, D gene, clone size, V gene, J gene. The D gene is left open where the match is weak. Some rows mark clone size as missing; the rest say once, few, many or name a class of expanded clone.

CDR3: CASSRGTSGGGTGELFF; DNA: TGCGCCAGCAGCCGAGGGACTAGCGGAGGGGGGACCGGGGAGCTGTTTTTT; D: TRBD2; size: .; V: TRBV5-1; J: TRBJ2-2
CDR3: CASSDSGGLAGSVGELFF; DNA: TGTGCCAGCAGTGACAGCGGGGGACTAGCGGGGTCGGTCGGGGAGCTGTTTTTT; D: TRBD2; size: .; V: TRBV6-4; J: TRBJ2-2
CDR3: CASSLVGGGPTDTQYF; DNA: TGCGCCAGCAGCTTGGTTGGGGGGGGGCCAACAGATACGCAGTATTTT; D: .; size: once; V: TRBV5-1; J: TRBJ2-3
CDR3: CASSPTAQAEAFF; DNA: TGTGCCAGCTCACCAACAGCCCAGGCTGAAGCTTTCTTT; D: .; size: .; V: TRBV18; J: TRBJ1-1
CDR3: CASSTAGFAEAFF; DNA: TGTGCCAGCAGTACAGCAGGGTTCGCTGAAGCTTTCTTT; D: .; size: .; V: TRBV27; J: TRBJ1-1
CDR3: CASSLPTANTEAFF; DNA: TGTGCCAGCAGCTTACCCACAGCGAACACTGAAGCTTTCTTT; D: .; size: once; V: TRBV11-2; J: TRBJ1-1
CDR3: CASRAGTTPYEQYF; DNA: TGTGCCAGCAGGGCCGGGACTACACCTTACGAGCAGTACTTC; D: TRBD2; size: .; V: TRBV28; J: TRBJ2-7
CDR3: CASSLARAGASYEQYF; DNA: TGCGCCAGCAGCTTGGCCCGGGCGGGGGCCTCCTACGAGCAGTACTTC; D: .; size: .; V: TRBV5-1; J: TRBJ2-7
CDR3: CASSPGYNQPQHF; DNA: TGTGCCAGCAGCCCAGGGTATAATCAGCCCCAGCATTTT; D: .; size: once; V: TRBV7-2; J: TRBJ1-5
CDR3: CASRNGLAGAREQYF; DNA: TGTGCCAGCAGAAACGGACTAGCGGGGGCCAGGGAGCAGTACTTC; D: TRBD2; size: .; V: TRBV27; J: TRBJ2-7
CDR3: CASSFVRTGGGGELFF; DNA: TGTGCCAGCAGCTTCGTCCGGACGGGAGGAGGCGGGGAGCTGTTTTTT; D: TRBD2; size: .; V: TRBV7-6; J: TRBJ2-2
CDR3: CASSLTTGNTIYF; DNA: TGTGCCAGCAGCTTAACCACTGGAAACACCATATATTTT; D: .; size: few; V: TRBV7-3; J: TRBJ1-3
CDR3: CASTVPPVNTEAFF; DNA: TGTGCCAGCACCGTTCCGCCAGTCAACACTGAAGCTTTCTTT; D: .; size: .; V: TRBV13; J: TRBJ1-1
CDR3: CAIKGTQPYEQYF; DNA: TGTGCCATCAAGGGGACTCAGCCCTACGAGCAGTACTTC; D: .; size: .; V: TRBV10-3; J: TRBJ2-7
CDR3: CAWSVQVNQPQHF; DNA: TGTGCCTGGAGTGTACAGGTTAATCAGCCCCAGCATTTT; D: .; size: .; V: TRBV30; J: TRBJ1-5
CDR3: CASSYQGNTDTQYF; DNA: TGTGCCAGCAGCTACCAGGGAAACACAGATACGCAGTATTTT; D: .; size: .; V: TRBV7-3; J: TRBJ2-3
CDR3: CASSIASGQPQHF; DNA: TGTGCCAGTAGTATAGCTTCGGGTCAGCCCCAGCATTTT; D: .; size: .; V: TRBV19; J: TRBJ1-5
CDR3: CASSWGQGGYEQYF; DNA: TGTGCCAGCAGTTGGGGACAGGGAGGCTACGAGCAGTACTTC; D: TRBD1; size: .; V: TRBV6-5; J: TRBJ2-7
CDR3: CASSPPSGPAPYF; DNA: TGTGCCAGCAGCCCTCCTAGCGGGCCTGCCCCGTACTTC; D: TRBD2; size: .; V: TRBV7-2; J: TRBJ2-7
CDR3: CASRPTGGLTDTQYF; DNA: TGCGCCAGCAGGCCTACGGGGGGGTTGACAGATACGCAGTATTTT; D: TRBD2; size: .; V: TRBV5-1; J: TRBJ2-3
CDR3: CASRGGTENEQFF; DNA: TGCGCCAGCAGGGGTGGGACAGAAAATGAGCAGTTCTTC; D: TRBD1; size: few; V: TRBV5-1; J: TRBJ2-1
CDR3: CASSRGYEQYF; DNA: TGTGCCAGCAGCCGGGGCTACGAGCAGTACTTC; D: .; size: once; V: TRBV11-3; J: TRBJ2-7
CDR3: CASDSTGQGTYNEQFF; DNA: TGTGCCAGCGATTCAACGGGACAGGGGACATACAATGAGCAGTTCTTC; D: TRBD1; size: .; V: TRBV28; J: TRBJ2-1
CDR3: CASSFKGVSYEQYF; DNA: TGTGCCAGCAGTTTTAAGGGGGTCTCCTACGAGCAGTACTTC; D: .; size: .; V: TRBV28; J: TRBJ2-7
CDR3: CASSEVGVQPQHF; DNA: TGTGCCAGCAGTGAAGTAGGGGTCCAGCCCCAGCATTTT; D: .; size: .; V: TRBV2; J: TRBJ1-5